Presented here are 23 T cell receptor beta chains from one specimen sequenced in a study of vaccination and CD4 T cells after COVID-19. The antigens of these receptors remain unknown. Described treatment: roughly 11-day PBMC culture with coronavirus spike peptide pools or control peptides (ViraFEST assay). During the years 2011-2018, before the COVID-19 pandemic, the unexposed donor's CD4+ T cells were collected. Cultured CD4+ T cell DNA underwent sequencing with the Oncomine TCR Beta short-read assay. Using its own MiXCR run on the PCR reads, TCRdb lists one record per CDR3 protein. Of about 5,700 distinct CDR3 sequences detected, around 42% appear once; the ten largest clones hold around 45%. Material: CD4+ T cells from blood, cultured in vitro. Source of these receptors: a human donor in good health.

This chain uses TRBV12-3 or TRBV12-4 with TRBJ1-1; D not resolved. This CDR3 is built from 14 residues. The V end lost 7 bases, the J end lost 4 bases, and 16 bases lay between the germline ends. The DNA for the CDR3 is TGTGCCAGCACTCGGGGTACCGATTCCACTGAAGCTTTCTTT. Protein product: CASTRGTDSTEAFF.

The rearrangement joins TRBV12-3 or TRBV12-4 to TRBJ1-5; D unclear. The V end was cut by 6 bases, the J end by 4 bases, with 7 bases between. This CDR3 contains 12 residues. The CDR3 region has the DNA TGTGCCAGCAGATTTAGTAATCAGCCCCAGCATTTT. This encodes CASRFSNQPQHF.

This chain joins TRBV28 and TRBJ1-6, with TRBD1 as a possible D gene (5 bases). V lost 10 bases and J 10 bases, leaving 17 bases between the germline ends. Germline CDR1 and CDR2: MDHEN and SYDVKM. The CDR3 runs to 13 residues. CDR3 DNA: TGTGCCACATCAGCACAGGTGGAATCACCCCTCCACTTT. This codes for CATSAQVESPLHF.

Only a few counts were recorded for this clonotype. The chain recombines TRBV4-1 with TRBJ2-5; maybe TRBD1 (6 bases). The CDR3 consists of 15 residues. Trimming took off 10 bases at V and 5 bases at J, with 23 bases between the two ends. Germline CDR1 reads MGHRA; CDR2 reads YSYEKL. Here the CDR3 reads CATSTGSLRTETQYF. CDR3 DNA: TGCGCCACTTCGACAGGCAGTTTAAGAACGGAGACCCAGTACTTC.

This chain uses TRBV6-1 with TRBJ2-7; D is unresolved. Germline V CDR1 and CDR2: MNHNS, SASEGT. V lost 5 bases and J 1 base, leaving 6 bases between the germline ends. The CDR3 length is 12 residues. Written as DNA, the CDR3 is TGTGCCAGCAGTATAAGATCCTACGAGCAGTACTTC. Translation gives CASSIRSYEQYF.

The chain carries TRBV11-2 and TRBJ1-2; maybe TRBD1 (6 bases). This CDR3 spans 13 amino acids. Germline loops: CDR1 SGHAT, CDR2 FQNNGV. Trimming left V 4 bases short and J 4 bases short, with 10 bases between. The CDR3 nucleotides are TGTGCCAGCAGCTCGGACAGTTTCTATGGCTACACCTTC. This gives the protein CASSSDSFYGYTF.

This clonotype was detected a few times. The V and J genes are TRBV7-8 and TRBJ2-5; TRBD2 is a possible D gene (7 bases). V lost 4 bases and J 4 bases, leaving 19 bases between the germline ends. The CDR3 is 16 residues long. From germline, CDR1 is SGHVS and CDR2 FQNEAQ. The CDR3: CASSSQQGGLGETQYF. CDR3 nucleotide sequence: TGTGCCAGCAGCTCCCAACAGGGAGGGCTTGGAGAGACCCAGTACTTC.

This clonotype was observed a handful of times. The rearrangement uses TRBV20-1 and TRBJ1-2, with no clear D. The CDR3 extends over 13 amino acids. Looked up from germline, CDR1 is DFQATT and CDR2 is SNEGSKA (reference sequence). V was pared by 6 bases and J by 4 bases, with 15 bases between. The CDR3 sequence is CSASQRATYGYTF. The CDR3 DNA reads TGCAGTGCCAGCCAGAGGGCTACCTATGGCTACACCTTC.

This clonotype was observed a handful of times. The J gene is TRBJ1-2, the V gene TRBV2, with D unclear. There are 15 residues in the CDR3. Germline assignment: CDR1 SNHLY and CDR2 FYNNEI. V shed 3 bases and J shed 2 bases, with 13 bases lying between them. The CDR3 here is CASSDWVSANYGYTF. CDR3 in DNA: TGTGCCAGCAGTGACTGGGTCAGCGCAAACTATGGCTACACCTTC. The variable domain in full, with the rest retrieved from reference TRBV2 and TRBJ1-2, is EPEVTQTPSHQVTQMGQEVILRCVPISNHLYFYWYRQILGQKVEFLVSFYNNEISEKSEIFDDQFSVERPDGSNFTLKIRSTKLEDSAMYFCASSDWVSANYGYTFGSGTRLTVV.

The chain couples TRBV10-3 to TRBJ2-7, with 7 nucleotides matching TRBD1. This CDR3 is 16 amino acids long. V dropped 2 bases and J dropped 1; count of bases not matched to a gene: 8. The V gene's germline CDR1 is ENHRY and CDR2 SYGVKD. CDR3 coding DNA: TGTGCCATCAGTGAGCACAGGGGATTGAGGTCCTACGAGCAGTACTTC. It codes for CAISEHRGLRSYEQYF.

The chain combines TRBV6-4 with TRBJ1-5; 7 bases map to TRBD1. V lost 4 bases, J lost 3 bases, and 9 bases stayed unmatched. CDR3 length equals 16 residues. Germline-derived CDR1 and CDR2 are MRHNA and SNTAGT. CDR3 in DNA: TGTGCCAGCAGTGTAAGAGACAGGGCCACCAATCAGCCCCAGCATTTT. Translation gives CASSVRDRATNQPQHF.

J is TRBJ2-1 and V is TRBV7-2; D might be TRBD1 or TRBD2, each matching 6 bases. This CDR3 is 15 amino acids long. Looked up from germline, CDR1 is SGHTA and CDR2 is FQGNSA. V was shortened by 6 bases and J by 8 bases, with 20 bases between the two germline ends. CDR3 in amino acids: CASRDGTQGYDEQFF. The CDR3 DNA sequence: TGTGCCAGCAGAGATGGGACTCAGGGGTACGATGAGCAGTTCTTC.

This clonotype has a handful of counts. The J gene is TRBJ2-5, the V gene TRBV20-1; 8 bases are shared with TRBD2. This CDR3 region has 14 residues. In germline, CDR1 is DFQATT, CDR2 SNEGSKA (reference sequence). With V trimmed by 4 bases and J by 3 bases, 7 bases remained unmatched. The CDR3, as DNA: TGCAGTGCTATCCCGGGGGGGCCAAAAGAGACCCAGTACTTC. Translating it yields CSAIPGGPKETQYF.

V usage is TRBV5-6 and J usage is TRBJ1-2; 7 nucleotides agree with TRBD1. Trimming removed 1 base from V and 3 bases from J; junction bases left unmatched: 3. The CDR3 is made up of 14 amino acids. Germline CDR1 is SGHDT and CDR2 is YYEEEE. CDR3 coding DNA: TGTGCCAGCAGCTTGTGGGACAGAGACTATGGCTACACCTTC. Translated: CASSLWDRDYGYTF. Full variable domain (missing parts from reference TRBV5-6 and TRBJ1-2): DAGVTQSPTHLIKTRGQQVTLRCSPKSGHDTVSWYQQALGQGPQFIFQYYEEEERQRGNFPDRFSGHQFPNYSSELNVNALLLGDSALYLCASSLWDRDYGYTFGSGTRLTVV.

This sequence joins TRBV27 and TRBJ2-7, with D unclear. Germline CDR1 MNHEY, CDR2 SMNVEV (reference sequence). The CDR3 totals 13 residues. V lost 2 bases and J 5 bases, leaving 10 bases between the germline ends. This CDR3 reads CASSLKPLNEQYF. The CDR3, as DNA: TGTGCCAGCAGTTTAAAACCCCTGAACGAGCAGTACTTC.

In this sample, this clonotype turned up a few times. This rearrangement joins TRBV27 to TRBJ1-2; weak D call: TRBD1 (5 bases). The CDR3 is 14 amino acids. Between the trimmed V and J ends, which lost 3 bases and 5 bases, there was a span of 13 bases. Germline-derived CDR1 and CDR2 are MNHEY and SMNVEV (reference sequence). The CDR3 spells CASSFTGGYYGYTF. CDR3 sequence (DNA): TGTGCCAGCAGTTTCACCGGGGGATATTATGGCTACACCTTC.

This clonotype has only a few counts. This chain uses TRBV20-1 with TRBJ2-1; tentative D call: TRBD2 (6 bases). Looked up from germline, CDR1 is DFQATT and CDR2 is SNEGSKA (reference sequence). The CDR3 spans 14 residues. Trimming shortened V by 0 bases and J by 0 bases, and 6 bases separated the two germline ends. As DNA, the CDR3 is TGCAGTGCTAGAGAGGGACTCTCCTACAATGAGCAGTTCTTC. This encodes CSAREGLSYNEQFF.

The gene calls are TRBV7-9 and TRBJ1-1; 8 bases line up with TRBD1. Losses at the gene ends were 4 bases for V and 4 bases for J; bases not matched to a gene: 11. Per the germline V gene, CDR1 is SEHNR and CDR2 is FQNEAQ (reference sequence). This CDR3 is built from 16 residues. CDR3 in amino acids: CASSSGTGRRGTEAFF. CDR3 sequence (DNA): TGTGCCAGCAGCTCGGGGACAGGCAGAAGGGGCACTGAAGCTTTCTTT.

Only a few counts were recorded for this clonotype. The gene calls are TRBV7-9 and TRBJ1-3, with a tentative D call TRBD1 (5 bases). V lost 3 bases to trimming and J lost 6 bases, with 12 bases between them. The CDR3 extends over 14 amino acids. In germline, CDR1 is SEHNR, CDR2 FQNEAQ (reference sequence). The CDR3 bases are TGTGCCAGCAGCTTTGGGGCAGGGACAAACACCATATATTTT. It yields the protein CASSFGAGTNTIYF.

The chain links TRBV12-3 or TRBV12-4 to TRBJ1-6; D ambiguous. The CDR3 is 12 residues long. The germline V and J ends were trimmed by 11 bases and 7 bases, with 12 bases remaining between them. The CDR3 nucleotides are TGTGCCTGTGGCAGGTCCAATTCACCCCTCCACTTT. Encoded protein: CACGRSNSPLHF.

The V call is TRBV7-9, the J call TRBJ1-6; 9 bases are shared with TRBD1. Germline loops: CDR1 SEHNR, CDR2 FQNEAQ (reference sequence). The CDR3 totals 17 residues. Trimming took 5 bases from V and 6 from J; bases not matched to a gene: 11. The CDR3: CASSTTQGAMGNSPLHF. CDR3 DNA: TGTGCCAGCAGCACTACACAGGGGGCGATGGGTAATTCACCCCTCCACTTT.

The chain uses TRBV6-2 or TRBV6-3 and TRBJ1-1, with no clear D. Trimming pared 1 base from V and 4 bases from J, leaving 7 bases between. The CDR3 length is 13 residues. The germline CDR1 and CDR2 sequences are MNHEY and SVGEGT. As DNA, the CDR3 is TGTGCCAGCAGTTACTTCAGATTCACTGAAGCTTTCTTT. Translating gives CASSYFRFTEAFF.

This chain connects TRBV6-5 to TRBJ1-3; D call uncertain. The CDR3 extends over 16 amino acids. Trimming stripped 3 bases from V and 0 bases from J, with 12 bases between. The germline V gene has CDR1 MNHEY and CDR2 SVGAGI. The CDR3 nucleotides are TGTGCCAGCAGTTATGAGGGTCTTAGCTCTGGAAACACCATATATTTT. Amino acid sequence: CASSYEGLSSGNTIYF.